This T cell receptor beta chain was recovered during a study of T cell responses to AZD1222 COVID-19 vaccine. The overall study: The study pooled second doses at about 4 or about 12 weeks. Findings of the study overall: The study found vaccine-associated CD4 TCRs spanning spike, dominant at 160-218 and 743-854. Donors were largely white British and mainly female; clonal diversity was possibly underestimated.

Some clones are missing from TCRdb's copy, which holds only in-frame ones; the method was immunoSEQ multiplex PCR. The data contain 100,000 to 150,000 clones, about 86% of them singletons. About this clone: What it binds is unknown.

This CDR3 contains 14 residues. Trimming removed 4 bases from V and 1 base from J, with 10 bases in between. The V gene's germline CDR1 is MNHNY and CDR2 SVGAGI (reference sequence). V is TRBV6-6 and J is TRBJ2-5; D is ambiguous. The TCR sequence derives from an adult in good health. The material was peripheral blood, obtained on day 0 of AZD1222 vaccination. In DNA, the CDR3 is TGTGCCAGCAGTTCCCGGTCTGCCCAAGAGACCCAGTACTTC. Translating gives CASSSRSAQETQYF.